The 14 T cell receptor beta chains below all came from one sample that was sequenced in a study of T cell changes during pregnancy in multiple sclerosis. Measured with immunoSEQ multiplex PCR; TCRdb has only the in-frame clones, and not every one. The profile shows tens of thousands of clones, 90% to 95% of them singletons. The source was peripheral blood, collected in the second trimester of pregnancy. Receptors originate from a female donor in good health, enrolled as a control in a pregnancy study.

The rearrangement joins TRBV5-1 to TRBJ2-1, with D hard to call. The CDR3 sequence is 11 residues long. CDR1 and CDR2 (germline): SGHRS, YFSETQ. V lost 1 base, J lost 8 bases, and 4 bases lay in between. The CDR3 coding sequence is TGCGCCAGCAGCTTGACACATGAGCAGTTCTTC. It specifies CASSLTHEQFF.

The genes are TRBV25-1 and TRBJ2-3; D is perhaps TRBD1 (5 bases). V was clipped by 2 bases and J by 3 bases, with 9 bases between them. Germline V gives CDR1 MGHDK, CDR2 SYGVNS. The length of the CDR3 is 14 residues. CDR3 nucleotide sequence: TGTGCCAGCAGTGAACCTGGGGCGACAGATACGCAGTATTTT. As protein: CASSEPGATDTQYF.

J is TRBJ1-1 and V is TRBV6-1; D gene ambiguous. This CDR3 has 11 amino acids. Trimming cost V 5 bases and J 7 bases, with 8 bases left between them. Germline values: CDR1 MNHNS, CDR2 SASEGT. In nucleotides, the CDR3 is TGTGCCAGCAGTCAGACGGGTGAAGCTTTCTTT. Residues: CASSQTGEAFF.

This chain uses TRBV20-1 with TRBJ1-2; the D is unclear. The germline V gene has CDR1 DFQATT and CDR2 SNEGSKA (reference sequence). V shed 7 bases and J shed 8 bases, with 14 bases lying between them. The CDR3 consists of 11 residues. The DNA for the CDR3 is TGCAGTGGAGGAGATCGAAGGGGCTACACCTTC. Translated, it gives CSGGDRRGYTF.

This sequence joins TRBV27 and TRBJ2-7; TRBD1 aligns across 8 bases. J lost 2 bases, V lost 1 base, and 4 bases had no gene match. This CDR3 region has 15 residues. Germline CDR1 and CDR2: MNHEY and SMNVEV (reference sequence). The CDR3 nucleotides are TGTGCCAGCAGTTTATTGTCAGGGGGCCCCTACGAGCAGTACTTC. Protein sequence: CASSLLSGGPYEQYF.

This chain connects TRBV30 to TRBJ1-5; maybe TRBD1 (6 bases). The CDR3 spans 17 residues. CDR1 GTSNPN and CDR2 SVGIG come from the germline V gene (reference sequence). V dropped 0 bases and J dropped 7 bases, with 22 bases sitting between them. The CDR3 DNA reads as TGTGCCTGGAGTGTACTGAACCTGGGGGGGCTCGTCCAGCCCCAGCATTTT. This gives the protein CAWSVLNLGGLVQPQHF. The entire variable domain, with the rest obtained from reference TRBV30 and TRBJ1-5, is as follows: SQTIHQWPATLVQPVGSPLSLECTVEGTSNPNLYWYRQAAGRGLQLLFYSVGIGQISSEVPQNLSASRPQDRQFILSSKKLLLSDSGFYLCAWSVLNLGGLVQPQHFGDGTRLSIL.

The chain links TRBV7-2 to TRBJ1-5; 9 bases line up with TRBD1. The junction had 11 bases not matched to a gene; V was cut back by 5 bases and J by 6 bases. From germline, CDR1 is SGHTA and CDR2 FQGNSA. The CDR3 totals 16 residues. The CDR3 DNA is TGTGCCAGCAGCGTACCCGGGACAGGGAGCGGTCAGCCCCAGCATTTT. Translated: CASSVPGTGSGQPQHF.

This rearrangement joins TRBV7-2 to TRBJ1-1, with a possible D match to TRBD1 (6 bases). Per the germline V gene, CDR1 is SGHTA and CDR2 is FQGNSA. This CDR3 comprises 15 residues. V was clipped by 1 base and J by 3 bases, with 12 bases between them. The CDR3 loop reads CASSLGGGWYTEAFF. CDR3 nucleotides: TGTGCCAGCAGCTTAGGTGGGGGCTGGTACACTGAAGCTTTCTTT.

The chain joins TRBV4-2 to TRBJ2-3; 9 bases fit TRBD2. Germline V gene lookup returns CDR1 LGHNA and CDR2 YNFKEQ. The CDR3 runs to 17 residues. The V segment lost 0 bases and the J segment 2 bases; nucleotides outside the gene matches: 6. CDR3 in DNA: TGTGCCAGCAGCCAAGATCCGCGGGGGGGGCTCACAGATACGCAGTATTTT. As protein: CASSQDPRGGLTDTQYF.

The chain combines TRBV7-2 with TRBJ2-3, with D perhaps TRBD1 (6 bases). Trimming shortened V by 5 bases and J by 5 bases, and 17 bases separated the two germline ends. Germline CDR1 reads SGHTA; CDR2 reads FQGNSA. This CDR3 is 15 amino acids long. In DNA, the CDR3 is TGTGCCAGCAGCCCCCGAAGGGGGTCTGGAGATACGCAGTATTTT. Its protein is CASSPRRGSGDTQYF. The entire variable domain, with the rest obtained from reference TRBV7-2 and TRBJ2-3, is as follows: GAGVSQSPSNKVTEKGKDVELRCDPISGHTALYWYRQSLGQGLEFLIYFQGNSAPDKSGLPSDRFSAERTGGSVSTLTIQRTQQEDSAVYLCASSPRRGSGDTQYFGPGTRLTVL.

CDR3 bases: TGTGCCAGCAGTGCCTCACAGGGCTCTGGGGCCAACGTCCTGACTTTC. This encodes CASSASQGSGANVLTF. The V gene is TRBV6-4, the J gene TRBJ2-6, with a weak D call TRBD1 (6 bases). Germline values: CDR1 MRHNA, CDR2 SNTAGT. V was clipped by 4 bases and J by 0 bases, with 10 bases between them. CDR3 size: 16 residues.

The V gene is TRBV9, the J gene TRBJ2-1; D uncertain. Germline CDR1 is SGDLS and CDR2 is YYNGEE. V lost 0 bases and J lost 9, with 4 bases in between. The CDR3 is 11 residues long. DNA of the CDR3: TGTGCCAGCAGCGTAGGTAGTGAGCAGTTCTTC. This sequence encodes CASSVGSEQFF.

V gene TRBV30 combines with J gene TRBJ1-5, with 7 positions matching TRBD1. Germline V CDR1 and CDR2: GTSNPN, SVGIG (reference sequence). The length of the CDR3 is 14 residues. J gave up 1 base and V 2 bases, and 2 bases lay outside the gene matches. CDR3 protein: CAWSSGGSNQPQHF. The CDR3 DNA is TGTGCCTGGAGTTCAGGGGGAAGCAATCAGCCCCAGCATTTT.

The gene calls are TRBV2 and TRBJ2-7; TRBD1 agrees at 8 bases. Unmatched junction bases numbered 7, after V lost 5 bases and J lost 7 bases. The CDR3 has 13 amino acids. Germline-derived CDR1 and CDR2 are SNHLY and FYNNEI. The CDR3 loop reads CASSPDRVQEQYF. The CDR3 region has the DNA TGTGCCAGCAGTCCGGACAGGGTTCAAGAGCAGTACTTC.